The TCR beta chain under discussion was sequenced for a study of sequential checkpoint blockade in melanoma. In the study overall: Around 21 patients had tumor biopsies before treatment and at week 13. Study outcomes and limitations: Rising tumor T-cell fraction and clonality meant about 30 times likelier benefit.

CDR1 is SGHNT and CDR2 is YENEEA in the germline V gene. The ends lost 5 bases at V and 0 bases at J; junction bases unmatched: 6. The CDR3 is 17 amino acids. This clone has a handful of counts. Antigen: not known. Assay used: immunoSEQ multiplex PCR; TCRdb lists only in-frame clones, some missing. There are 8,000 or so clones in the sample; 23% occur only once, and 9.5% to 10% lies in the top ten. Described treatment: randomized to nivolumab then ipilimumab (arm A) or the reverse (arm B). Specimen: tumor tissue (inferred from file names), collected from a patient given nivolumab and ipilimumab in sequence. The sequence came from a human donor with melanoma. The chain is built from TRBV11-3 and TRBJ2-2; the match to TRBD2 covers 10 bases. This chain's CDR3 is CASSDSGRFSNTGELFF. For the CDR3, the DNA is TGTGCCAGCAGCGATAGCGGGAGGTTTTCGAACACCGGGGAGCTGTTTTTT. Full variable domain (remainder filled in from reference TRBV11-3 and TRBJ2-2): EAGVVQSPRYKIIEKKQPVAFWCNPISGHNTLYWYLQNLGQGPELLIRYENEEAVDDSQLPKDRFSAERLKGVDSTLKIQPAELGDSAVYLCASSDSGRFSNTGELFFGEGSRLTVL.